This is a list of T cell receptor beta chains from one sample in a study of blood T cell repertoires in COVID-19. The repertoire was sequenced with immunoSEQ multiplex PCR; TCRdb's copy has only in-frame clones and lacks some. The table lists 60,000 to 90,000 clones, roughly 70% of them singletons. Material: peripheral blood. All receptors derive from a human donor with acute or convalescent COVID-19. The donor label of this sample is uncertain. CDR3s include the opening cysteine and the closing phenylalanine or tryptophan. The D gene is left open where the match is weak. For some rows the clone size is stated as once, few or many, or as a class when expanded; others skip it.

clone_size,j_call,v_call,d_call,cdr3_aa,cdr3_nt
-,TRBJ2-7,TRBV21-1,-,CASSSPLYEQYF,TGTGCCAGCAGCTCCCCTCTCTACGAGCAGTACTTC
-,TRBJ2-3,TRBV4-2,TRBD1,CASSQDGTAVSTDTQYF,TGTGCCAGCAGCCAAGACGGGACAGCGGTAAGCACAGATACGCAGTATTTT
-,TRBJ2-3,TRBV15,TRBD2,CATSRDALAGTSDTQYF,TGTGCCACCAGCAGAGACGCACTAGCGGGGACGTCAGATACGCAGTATTTT
-,TRBJ1-5,TRBV5-1,-,CASSLDTSNQPQHF,TGCGCCAGCAGCTTGGACACCAGCAATCAGCCCCAGCATTTT
-,TRBJ2-2,TRBV5-8,-,CASSRPLRDTGELFF,TGTGCCAGCAGCCGCCCCCTCCGGGACACCGGGGAGCTGTTTTTT
-,TRBJ1-5,TRBV30,-,CAWSVGGDQPQHF,TGTGCCTGGAGTGTGGGGGGGGATCAGCCCCAGCATTTT
-,TRBJ2-1,TRBV6-2/TRBV6-3,TRBD2,CASSYPPSGSRYNEQFF,TGTGCCAGCAGTTATCCGCCTAGCGGGAGTAGATACAATGAGCAGTTCTTC
few,TRBJ1-6,TRBV7-9,TRBD1,CASSIQGGGSPLHF,TGTGCCAGCAGCATACAGGGGGGAGGTTCACCCCTCCACTTT
-,TRBJ2-3,TRBV20-1,-,CSALRKDTQYF,TGCAGTGCCCTCAGAAAAGATACGCAGTATTTT
few,TRBJ1-2,TRBV3-1/TRBV3-2,-,CASSQGRQAGYGYTF,TGTGCCAGCAGCCAAGGGAGACAGGCCGGCTATGGCTACACCTTC
-,TRBJ1-3,TRBV2,-,CASSEPRNSGNTIYF,TGTGCCAGCAGTGAACCCCGTAACTCTGGAAACACCATATATTTT
few,TRBJ2-7,TRBV6-5,-,CASSYRESSYEQYF,TGTGCCAGCAGTTACAGGGAGAGCTCCTACGAGCAGTACTTC
-,TRBJ2-7,TRBV24-1,-,CATSGSGAASYEQYF,TGTGCCACCAGCGGATCGGGAGCGGCATCCTACGAGCAGTACTTC
once,TRBJ2-3,TRBV10-1,-,CAIYLRVGCTDTQYF,TGCGCCATCTATTTGAGGGTGGGATGCACAGATACGCAGTATTTT
-,TRBJ1-1,TRBV3-1/TRBV3-2,-,CASSHWQGNTEAFF,TGTGCCAGCAGCCATTGGCAGGGGAATACTGAAGCTTTCTTT
-,TRBJ2-1,TRBV6-5,-,CASMTGGLNIEQFF,TGTGCCAGCATGACGGGGGGCCTAAATATAGAGCAGTTCTTC
-,TRBJ2-5,TRBV4-2,-,CASSPGPSEETQYF,TGTGCCAGCAGCCCCGGGCCTAGCGAAGAGACCCAGTACTTC
-,TRBJ2-3,TRBV3-1/TRBV3-2,-,CASSFRGGSTDTQYF,TGTGCCAGCAGCTTCAGAGGGGGTAGCACAGATACGCAGTATTTT
-,TRBJ2-3,TRBV7-3,TRBD2,CASSYGLADSTDTQYF,TGTGCCAGCAGCTACGGACTAGCAGATAGCACAGATACGCAGTATTTT
-,TRBJ1-5,TRBV3-1/TRBV3-2,-,CASSPPDEEYSNQPQHF,TGTGCCAGCAGCCCACCCGACGAGGAATATAGCAATCAGCCCCAGCATTTT
-,TRBJ1-1,TRBV11-3,-,CASISGGENTEAFF,TGTGCCAGCATCTCGGGGGGCGAGAACACTGAAGCTTTCTTT
-,TRBJ1-5,TRBV28,-,CASSPSRVGTYLPQHF,TGTGCCAGCAGTCCCTCCCGTGTGGGGACTTATCTGCCCCAGCATTTT
few,TRBJ2-5,TRBV12-3/TRBV12-4,TRBD2,CASSHRVAGTQYF,TGTGCCAGCAGTCACCGGGTAGCGGGGACCCAGTACTTC
-,TRBJ1-2,TRBV5-1,TRBD1,CASSETGVNYGYTF,TGCGCCAGCAGCGAAACAGGGGTGAACTATGGCTACACCTTC
once,TRBJ1-2,TRBV6-2/TRBV6-3,TRBD1,CASSLPGQAGYTF,TGTGCCAGCAGTTTACCGGGACAGGCAGGCTACACCTTC
few,TRBJ2-2,TRBV19,TRBD2,CASTSGGASGELFF,TGTGCCAGTACAAGCGGGGGGGCCTCCGGGGAGCTGTTTTTT
-,TRBJ2-7,TRBV11-2,TRBD1,CASSLGYQTGVAYEQYF,TGTGCCAGCAGCTTAGGGTACCAGACAGGGGTTGCCTACGAGCAGTACTTC
-,TRBJ2-3,TRBV27,TRBD1,CASRQGDRGWAADTQYF,TGTGCCAGCAGGCAAGGGGACAGGGGATGGGCTGCAGATACGCAGTATTTT